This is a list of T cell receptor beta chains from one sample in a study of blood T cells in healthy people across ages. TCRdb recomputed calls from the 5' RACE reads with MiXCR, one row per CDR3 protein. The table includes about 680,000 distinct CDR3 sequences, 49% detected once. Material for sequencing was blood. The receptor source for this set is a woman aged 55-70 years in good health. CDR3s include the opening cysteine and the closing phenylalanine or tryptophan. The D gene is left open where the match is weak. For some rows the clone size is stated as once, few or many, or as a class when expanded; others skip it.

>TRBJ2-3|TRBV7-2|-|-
CASSLGMGRPDTQYF
TGTGCCAGCAGCTTAGGTATGGGGAGGCCAGATACGCAGTATTTT
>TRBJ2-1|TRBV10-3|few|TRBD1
CAIRGDRANEQFF
TGTGCCATCAGAGGGGACAGGGCCAATGAGCAGTTCTTC
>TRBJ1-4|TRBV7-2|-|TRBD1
CASSPQGVGEKLFF
TGTGCCAGCAGCCCACAGGGGGTGGGTGAAAAACTGTTTTTT
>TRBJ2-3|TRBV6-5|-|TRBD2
CASSYIGTSGGLRATQYF
TGTGCCAGCAGTTACATCGGGACTAGCGGGGGGTTACGAGCTACGCAGTATTTT
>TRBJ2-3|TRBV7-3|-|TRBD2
CASSSGTSNTDTQYF
TGTGCCAGCAGCTCCGGGACTAGCAACACAGATACGCAGTATTTT
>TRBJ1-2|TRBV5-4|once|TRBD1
CASSPGDPDRAYGYTF
TGTGCCAGCAGCCCGGGGGACCCGGACAGGGCTTATGGCTACACCTTC
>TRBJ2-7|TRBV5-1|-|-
CASSEAGANYNEQYF
TGCGCCAGCTCCGAGGCCGGAGCCAATTACAATGAGCAGTACTTC
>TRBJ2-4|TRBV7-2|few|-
CASSPQGPGGNIQYF
TGTGCCAGCAGCCCCCAGGGACCGGGTGGGAACATTCAGTACTTC
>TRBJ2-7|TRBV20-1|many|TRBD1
CSAEAGTGGYEQYF
TGCAGTGCTGAGGCCGGGACAGGGGGCTACGAGCAGTACTTC
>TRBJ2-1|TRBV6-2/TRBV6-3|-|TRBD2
CASSYSISGDQFF
TGTGCCAGCAGTTACTCGATTAGCGGGGACCAGTTCTTC
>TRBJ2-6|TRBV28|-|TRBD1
CASSLRQGVGAGANVLTF
TGTGCCAGCAGTTTGCGGCAGGGGGTAGGGGCTGGGGCCAACGTCCTGACTTTC
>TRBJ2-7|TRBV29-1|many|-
CSVLAFSSYEQYF
TGCAGCGTTTTAGCGTTTAGCTCCTACGAGCAGTACTTC
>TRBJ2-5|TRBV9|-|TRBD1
CASSHRDRGLSQETQYF
TGTGCCAGCAGCCACCGGGACAGGGGGCTGAGCCAAGAGACCCAGTACTTC
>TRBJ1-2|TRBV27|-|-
CASSLVGGGGYTF
TGTGCCAGCAGTTTGGTAGGGGGAGGCGGCTACACCTTC
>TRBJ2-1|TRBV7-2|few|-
CASSLDGLDYNEQFF
TGTGCCAGCAGCTTAGACGGGCTGGACTACAATGAGCAGTTCTTC